The clone carrying this TCR beta chain was detected only once. The data were taken from a study of T cells in localized non-small cell lung cancer. Clones were sequenced by immunoSEQ multiplex PCR, and TCRdb holds only the in-frame ones, with some missing. Of about 46,000 clones in the sample, under 90% are singletons; the top ten hold about 15%. Germline loops: CDR1 SQVTM, CDR2 ANQGSEA. The CDR3 extends over 13 amino acids. Trimming removed 0 bases from V and 1 base from J, with 7 bases in between. This chain joins TRBV29-1 and TRBJ2-7; D uncertain. The sample in question was peripheral blood mononuclear cells, obtained before any cancer treatment. The TCR sequence derives from a man between 40 and 69 years old with stage III lung adenocarcinoma. As DNA, the CDR3 is TGCAGCGTTGAAGATTCCCGATCCTACGAGCAGTACTTC. This sequence encodes CSVEDSRSYEQYF.